The 21 T cell receptor beta chains given below trace back to one sample, sequenced in a study of control samples from healthy donors and cancer patients. The table came from immunoSEQ multiplex PCR; TCRdb's copy has only in-frame clones and leaves some out. In the table there are 96,000 or so clones, more than 85% of which are singletons. The sample taken for sequencing was blood. These receptors all stem from a man aged 18 to 30 in good health.

V is TRBV24-1 and J is TRBJ2-3; unclear D gene. Trimming took 7 bases from V and 4 from J, leaving 11 bases between them. The CDR3 is made up of 13 amino acids. Germline CDR1 is KGHDR and CDR2 is SFDVKD. The CDR3 reads CATRTLCADTQYF. Here the CDR3 DNA reads TGTGCCACCAGGACCTTGTGTGCAGATACGCAGTATTTT.

The chain uses TRBV2 and TRBJ1-1, with 7 bases identical to TRBD1. Germline loops: CDR1 SNHLY, CDR2 FYNNEI. V shed 10 bases, J shed 5 bases, and the junction held 4 bases outside the gene matches. The CDR3 length is 11 residues. The CDR3 region is CATQGGTEAFF. CDR3 coding DNA: TGTGCCACCCAGGGGGGGACTGAAGCTTTCTTT.

This sequence joins TRBV6-4 and TRBJ2-1, with 9 bases matching TRBD2. Germline V gene lookup returns CDR1 MRHNA and CDR2 SNTAGT. The CDR3 is made up of 15 amino acids. V gave up 4 bases and J gave up 9 bases; unmatched junction bases: 10. Written as DNA, the CDR3 is TGTGCCAGCAGTGGATCGGGACTAGCAGTGGGTGAGCAGTTCTTC. Encoded protein: CASSGSGLAVGEQFF.

The chain joins TRBV19 to TRBJ1-6, with unresolved D. V was cut by 2 bases and J by 6 bases, with 17 bases left in between. The CDR3 length is 17 residues. The germline gives CDR1 LNHDA, CDR2 SQIVND (reference sequence). This chain's CDR3 is CASSIIPTGVSNSPLHF. The CDR3 DNA follows: TGTGCCAGTAGTATAATCCCCACTGGGGTCTCTAATTCACCCCTCCACTTT.

A single count supports this clone. The chain recombines TRBV27 with TRBJ1-1, with D unresolved. Trimming removed 6 bases from V and 1 base from J, with 9 bases in between. Germline CDR1 reads MNHEY; CDR2 reads SMNVEV (reference sequence). The CDR3 is made up of 13 amino acids. CDR3 sequence: CASSTTPNTEAFF. The CDR3 DNA reads TGTGCCAGCAGCACCACTCCGAACACTGAAGCTTTCTTT.

The chain carries TRBV7-2 and TRBJ2-3, with TRBD2 matching 7 bases. Per germline, CDR1 SGHTA and CDR2 FQGNSA. V shed 1 base, J shed 1 base, and the junction held 2 bases outside the gene matches. The CDR3 sequence is 15 residues long. The CDR3 nucleotides read TGTGCCAGCAGCTTAGGTCTAGCGGGCACAGATACGCAGTATTTT. This sequence encodes CASSLGLAGTDTQYF.

The CDR3 spells CASSLAGTEYGYTF. CDR3 nucleotide sequence: TGTGCCAGCAGTTTAGCCGGGACGGAATATGGCTACACCTTC. The chain combines TRBV27 with TRBJ1-2, with D possibly matching TRBD1 (5 bases). V lost 2 bases and J lost 5, with 12 bases in between. The V gene's germline CDR1 is MNHEY and CDR2 SMNVEV (reference sequence). The CDR3 runs 14 residues.

This chain uses TRBV10-2 with TRBJ1-2; TRBD1 aligns across 11 bases. The V and J ends lost 6 bases and 7 bases, in that order; junction bases with no gene match: 7. CDR3 length: 14 amino acids. The germline gives CDR1 WSHSY, CDR2 SAAADI. The CDR3 is CASSGQGARFGYTF. The CDR3 nucleotides read TGCGCCAGCAGCGGACAGGGGGCTAGGTTTGGCTACACCTTC.

V is TRBV7-2 and J is TRBJ2-7, with 10 bases matching TRBD2. Losses at the gene ends were 5 bases for V and 1 base for J; bases not matched to a gene: 5. Germline CDR1 and CDR2: SGHTA and FQGNSA. CDR3 length: 15 residues. CDR3 DNA: TGTGCCAGCAGCCCGGGACTAGCGTGGTCCTACGAGCAGTACTTC. Encoded protein: CASSPGLAWSYEQYF.

This chain joins TRBV5-1 and TRBJ2-1; the D gene could be TRBD1 or TRBD2 (5 bases each). CDR1 SGHRS and CDR2 YFSETQ come from the germline V gene. This CDR3 comprises 14 residues. V was shortened by 6 bases and J by 7 bases, with 17 bases between the two germline ends. CDR3 DNA sequence: TGCGCCAGCACGTCCGGGACGACGGGAAATGAGCAGTTCTTC. It encodes CASTSGTTGNEQFF.

The rearrangement uses TRBV7-9 and TRBJ2-7; D is possibly TRBD1 (5 bases). V lost 2 bases and J lost 0, with 17 bases in between. Germline V gene sequence: CDR1 SEHNR, CDR2 FQNEAQ (reference sequence). The CDR3 runs 17 residues. CDR3 sequence reads: CASSLPLGHPSSYEQYF. In DNA, the CDR3 is TGTGCCAGCAGCTTACCGCTCGGACACCCGAGCTCCTACGAGCAGTACTTC.

The V and J genes are TRBV14 and TRBJ2-7, with 9 bases fitting TRBD2. The CDR3 contains 15 residues. Per germline, CDR1 SGHDN and CDR2 FVKESK. V trimming: 3 bases; J trimming: 3 bases; junction bases outside the gene matches: 6. The CDR3 nucleotides are TGTGCCAGCAGCCACGTGACTAGCGGAAACTACGAGCAGTACTTC. Translated: CASSHVTSGNYEQYF. The full variable domain, with the rest looked up from reference TRBV14 and TRBJ2-7, is EAGVTQFPSHSVIEKGQTVTLRCDPISGHDNLYWYRRVMGKEIKFLLHFVKESKQDESGMPNNRFLAERTGGTYSTLKVQPAELEDSGVYFCASSHVTSGNYEQYFGPGTRLTVT.

The genes are TRBV29-1 and TRBJ2-7; TRBD1 is a possible D gene (5 bases). With 6 bases removed from V and 2 bases from J, the gap between germline ends came to 11 bases. CDR1 and CDR2 from the germline V gene are SQVTM and ANQGSEA. The CDR3 covers 12 residues. CDR3 nucleotides: TGCAGCGTGACCACAGGTCCCTACGAGCAGTACTTC. Translated: CSVTTGPYEQYF.

The CDR3 loop reads CASSEDEALNTEAFF. Here the CDR3 DNA reads TGTGCCAGCAGTGAGGATGAAGCCTTGAACACTGAAGCTTTCTTT. The chain carries TRBV2 and TRBJ1-1, with D hard to call. The germline V and J ends were trimmed by 3 bases and 0 bases, with 11 bases remaining between them. Germline V lookup: CDR1 SNHLY, CDR2 FYNNEI. The CDR3 sequence is 15 residues long. Based on the CDR3 plus reference TRBV2 and TRBJ1-1, the full variable domain is EPEVTQTPSHQVTQMGQEVILRCVPISNHLYFYWYRQILGQKVEFLVSFYNNEISEKSEIFDDQFSVERPDGSNFTLKIRSTKLEDSAMYFCASSEDEALNTEAFFGQGTRLTVV.

This clone was picked up many times. The genes are TRBV6-1 and TRBJ1-1; the D is unclear. Trimming removed 1 base from V and 7 bases from J, with 10 bases in between. Germline V gene data show CDR1 as MNHNS and CDR2 as SASEGT. The CDR3 length is 13 residues. The CDR3 loop reads CASSEGTEFEAFF. CDR3 nucleotides: TGTGCCAGCAGTGAAGGCACTGAATTTGAAGCTTTCTTT.

This sequence joins TRBV12-3 or TRBV12-4 and TRBJ1-1; D may be TRBD1 (5 bases). The CDR3 extends over 12 amino acids. Trimming removed 7 bases from V and 4 bases from J, with 10 bases in between. The CDR3 DNA sequence: TGTGCCAGCACCCTGAGGGGCACTGAAGCTTTCTTT. Translation gives CASTLRGTEAFF.

V is TRBV30 and J is TRBJ1-3; D not certain. Looked up from germline, CDR1 is GTSNPN and CDR2 is SVGIG (reference sequence). This CDR3 is 15 amino acids long. Trimming took off 5 bases at V and 4 bases at J, with 18 bases between the two ends. Here the CDR3 DNA reads TGTGCCTGGTCGTTCTCTGGCGCCGCCGGAAACACCATATATTTT. As protein: CAWSFSGAAGNTIYF. The full variable domain, its missing parts supplied by reference TRBV30 and TRBJ1-3, is SQTIHQWPATLVQPVGSPLSLECTVEGTSNPNLYWYRQAAGRGLQLLFYSVGIGQISSEVPQNLSASRPQDRQFILSSKKLLLSDSGFYLCAWSFSGAAGNTIYFGEGSWLTVV.

The genes are TRBV30 and TRBJ2-7; 9 nucleotides align to TRBD1. The CDR3 totals 14 residues. From germline, CDR1 is GTSNPN and CDR2 SVGIG (reference sequence). J lost 3 bases, V lost 8 bases, and 11 bases had no gene match. The CDR3 reads CAVRNRDRVYEQYF. CDR3 DNA sequence: TGTGCCGTACGCAACCGGGACAGGGTCTACGAGCAGTACTTC.

The chain is built from TRBV3-1 (or the pseudogene TRBV3-2) and TRBJ2-3; D is unresolved. The V end lost 8 bases, the J end lost 6 bases, and 15 bases lay between the germline ends. Germline-derived CDR1 and CDR2 are LGHDT and YNNKEL (reference sequence). This CDR3 is 13 amino acids long. CDR3 nucleotides: TGTGCCAGCGCCGTCAGCGTCGGGGATACGCAGTATTTT. Its protein is CASAVSVGDTQYF.

This chain connects TRBV2 to TRBJ2-4; TRBD1 matches 10 bases. This CDR3 region has 14 residues. Germline values: CDR1 SNHLY, CDR2 FYNNEI. The V and J ends lost 6 bases and 5 bases, in that order; junction bases with no gene match: 4. The CDR3 protein is CASRTGGRENIQYF. The CDR3 DNA is TGTGCCAGCAGGACAGGGGGCAGAGAAAACATTCAGTACTTC.

The rearrangement uses TRBV5-4 and TRBJ1-1; D remains unclear. The CDR3 contains 14 residues. Trimming cost V 2 bases and J 1 base, with 9 bases left between them. From germline, CDR1 is SGHNT and CDR2 YYREEE (reference sequence). In DNA, the CDR3 is TGTGCCAGCAGCTTCGATCGGACGAACACTGAAGCTTTCTTT. It codes for CASSFDRTNTEAFF.